The rows below give T cell receptor beta chains drawn from one sample of a study of blood T cell repertoires in COVID-19. Here immunoSEQ multiplex PCR was the method, and the copy in TCRdb shows in-frame clones only, minus some. This table has 70,000 to 80,000 clones, around nine tenths appearing once. The source material was peripheral blood. All receptors derive from a woman aged 60-75 years with acute or convalescent COVID-19. Both conserved end residues are part of each CDR3. A D gene is named only where the DNA matches it firmly. Clone size appears in some rows only: once, few, many, or a class for an expanded clone.

D	V	size	J	CDR3	DNA
TRBD1	TRBV6-2/TRBV6-3	NA	TRBJ2-5	CASSYWDRGSQETQYF	TGTGCCAGCAGTTACTGGGACAGGGGATCCCAAGAGACCCAGTACTTC
NA	TRBV10-2	NA	TRBJ1-5	CASSESSNQPQHF	TGCGCCAGCAGTGAGTCGAGTAATCAGCCCCAGCATTTT
TRBD1	TRBV6-5	NA	TRBJ2-7	CASKRTGVGEQYF	TGTGCCAGCAAGAGAACAGGGGTCGGCGAGCAGTACTTC
NA	TRBV27	NA	TRBJ1-2	CASSLDSHYGYTF	TGTGCCAGCAGTTTAGACAGCCACTATGGCTACACCTTC
TRBD1	TRBV7-9	NA	TRBJ1-2	CASSLGTGNYGYTF	TGTGCCAGCAGCTTAGGGACAGGGAACTATGGCTACACCTTC
NA	TRBV9	NA	TRBJ2-7	CASSVAEGRFYEQYF	TGTGCCAGCAGCGTAGCGGAGGGAAGGTTCTACGAGCAGTACTTC
NA	TRBV6-6	NA	TRBJ2-7	CASTTEGARYEQYF	TGTGCCAGCACTACGGAGGGGGCTAGGTACGAGCAGTACTTC
TRBD2	TRBV4-1	NA	TRBJ2-3	CASSQAAGAVTDTQYF	TGCGCCAGCAGCCAAGCAGCGGGGGCGGTCACAGATACGCAGTATTTT
NA	TRBV6-6	NA	TRBJ1-5	CASSYEVRGQPQHF	TGTGCCAGCAGTTACGAGGTTCGGGGTCAGCCCCAGCATTTT
NA	TRBV2	NA	TRBJ2-6	CASSEGPAGANVLTF	TGTGCCAGCAGTGAAGGCCCAGCTGGGGCCAACGTCCTGACTTTC
NA	TRBV6-5	NA	TRBJ1-2	CASSYHIKSGYTF	TGTGCCAGCAGTTACCATATAAAGAGTGGCTACACCTTC
TRBD2	TRBV4-2	NA	TRBJ2-1	CASSQFLSGGAPHEQFF	TGTGCCAGCAGCCAGTTCCTTAGCGGGGGGGCCCCACATGAGCAGTTCTTC
TRBD1	TRBV19	NA	TRBJ1-2	CAAGQAFDYGYTF	TGTGCCGCGGGACAGGCCTTTGACTATGGCTACACCTTC
NA	TRBV11-1	NA	TRBJ1-5	CASSLEAPGEQPQHF	TGTGCCAGCAGCTTAGAGGCCCCTGGGGAGCAGCCCCAGCATTTT
TRBD2	TRBV29-1	NA	TRBJ2-3	CSVSRTSGGPSHSTDTQYF	TGCAGCGTTTCCCGGACTAGCGGGGGACCCTCTCATAGCACAGATACGCAGTATTTT
TRBD1	TRBV11-1	NA	TRBJ2-7	CASRGGTGVFYEQYF	TGTGCCAGCAGAGGAGGGACAGGGGTTTTCTACGAGCAGTACTTC
TRBD1	TRBV24-1	few	TRBJ2-3	CATGQGGTDTQYF	TGTGCCACCGGACAGGGTGGCACAGATACGCAGTATTTT
NA	TRBV4-1	NA	TRBJ1-4	CASSLLSVNEKLFF	TGCGCCAGCAGCTTGCTTTCGGTTAATGAAAAACTGTTTTTT
NA	TRBV4-2	NA	TRBJ1-6	CASSQFINSPLHF	TGTGCCAGCAGCCAATTTATTAATTCACCCCTCCACTTT
TRBD2	TRBV7-2	NA	TRBJ2-7	CASSSSGSYEQYF	TGTGCCAGCAGCTCTAGCGGTTCCTACGAGCAGTACTTC
TRBD2	TRBV6-1	NA	TRBJ2-3	CASSEAGAGGLTDTQYF	TGTGCCAGCAGTGAAGCGGGTGCGGGGGGACTCACAGATACGCAGTATTTT
TRBD2	TRBV5-1	NA	TRBJ2-2	CASSSGLAVMNTGELFF	TGCGCCAGCAGCTCGGGACTAGCGGTCATGAACACCGGGGAGCTGTTTTTT